This TCR beta chain emerged from a study of T-cell reconstitution after alpha-beta-depleted transplantation in children. Findings and limits, study-wide: Reports say that about two months after transplant, the alpha-beta T cells came out of several hundred graft clones that had expanded.

Only a few counts were recorded for this clonotype. The antigen is unknown. The V gene end was trimmed by 7 bases and the J gene end by 3 bases; junction bases not matched to a gene: 10. This CDR3 region has 15 residues. Germline values: CDR1 MDHEN, CDR2 SYDVKM. Unique molecular identifiers were incorporated when the TCRbeta library was constructed. Using its own MiXCR run on the PCR reads, TCRdb lists one record per CDR3 protein. The repertoire holds some 460,000 distinct CDR3 sequences, 15% to 20% seen once, with 25% to 30% in the top ten. The genes are TRBV28 and TRBJ2-7, with TRBD1 identical over 9 bases. The sample here was PBMCs, mostly from graft donor cells, taken 360 days after TCRalphabeta/CD19-depleted stem cell transplant. The source of this sequence is a boy younger than two who had a stem cell transplant for Wiskott-Aldrich syndrome, so the T cells may come from the graft donor. The CDR3 sequence is CASTPLGQGNYEQYF. The CDR3 DNA reads as TGTGCCAGCACCCCCCTGGGACAGGGAAACTACGAGCAGTACTTC.